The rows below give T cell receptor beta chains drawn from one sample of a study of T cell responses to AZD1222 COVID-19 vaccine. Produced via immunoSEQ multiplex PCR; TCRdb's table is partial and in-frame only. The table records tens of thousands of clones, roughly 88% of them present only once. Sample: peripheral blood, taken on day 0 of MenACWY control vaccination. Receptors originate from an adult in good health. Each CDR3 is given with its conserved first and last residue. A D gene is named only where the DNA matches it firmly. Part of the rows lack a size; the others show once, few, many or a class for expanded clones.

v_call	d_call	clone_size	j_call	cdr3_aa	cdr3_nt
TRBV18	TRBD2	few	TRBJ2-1	CASSPPELSGVTTYNEQFF	TGTGCCAGCTCACCACCGGAGCTTAGCGGGGTTACTACCTACAATGAGCAGTTCTTC
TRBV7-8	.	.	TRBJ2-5	CASRPHGLETQYF	TGTGCCAGCAGGCCGCACGGGTTAGAGACCCAGTACTTC
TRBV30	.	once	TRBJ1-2	CAWSPRGGYTF	TGTGCCTGGAGCCCGCGGGGTGGCTACACCTTC
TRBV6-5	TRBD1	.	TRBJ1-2	CATDGTGGGGYTF	TGTGCCACCGATGGGACAGGGGGCGGCGGCTACACCTTC
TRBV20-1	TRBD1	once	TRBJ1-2	CSASRGQVQSYGYTF	TGCAGTGCTAGTCGGGGACAGGTTCAATCCTATGGCTACACCTTC
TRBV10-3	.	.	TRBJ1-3	CAISESGSGNTIYF	TGTGCCATCAGTGAGTCAGGCTCTGGAAACACCATATATTTT
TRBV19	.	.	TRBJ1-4	CASSIYGAELFF	TGTGCCAGTAGTATATATGGGGCGGAACTGTTTTTT
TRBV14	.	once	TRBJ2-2	CASSQDRSSGELFF	TGTGCCAGCAGCCAAGATAGGAGCTCCGGGGAGCTGTTTTTT
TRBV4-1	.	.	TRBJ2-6	CASSQEEGIGANVLTF	TGCGCCAGCAGCCAAGAGGAGGGGATCGGGGCCAACGTCCTGACTTTC
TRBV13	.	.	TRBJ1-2	CASSLERDYGYTF	TGTGCCAGCAGCTTAGAGAGGGACTATGGCTACACCTTC
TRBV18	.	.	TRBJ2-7	CASSPSADSSYEQYF	TGTGCCAGCTCACCATCCGCGGATAGCTCCTACGAGCAGTACTTC
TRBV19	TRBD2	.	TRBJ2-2	CASSPGTSGRGELFF	TGTGCCAGTAGTCCCGGGACTAGTGGTAGAGGGGAGCTGTTTTTT
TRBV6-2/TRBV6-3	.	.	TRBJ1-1	CASSFSGNTEAFF	TGTGCCAGCAGTTTTTCGGGGAACACTGAAGCTTTCTTT
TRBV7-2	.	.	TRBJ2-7	CASSITSSSYEQYF	TGTGCCAGCAGCATAACAAGTAGCTCCTACGAGCAGTACTTC
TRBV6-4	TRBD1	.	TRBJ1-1	CASIKPGQGRQGAGTEAFF	TGTGCCAGCATTAAGCCGGGACAGGGGCGTCAGGGGGCAGGCACTGAAGCTTTCTTT
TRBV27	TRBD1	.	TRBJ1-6	CASSLDQGGNSPLHF	TGTGCCAGCAGTTTAGACCAGGGGGGCAATTCACCCCTCCACTTT
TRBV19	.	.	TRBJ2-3	CASSYQRSTDTQYF	TGTGCCAGTAGCTATCAGCGTAGCACAGATACGCAGTATTTT
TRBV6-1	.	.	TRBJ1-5	CASSELPRGVAGNQPQHF	TGTGCCAGCAGTGAACTTCCCAGAGGAGTGGCCGGCAATCAGCCCCAGCATTTT